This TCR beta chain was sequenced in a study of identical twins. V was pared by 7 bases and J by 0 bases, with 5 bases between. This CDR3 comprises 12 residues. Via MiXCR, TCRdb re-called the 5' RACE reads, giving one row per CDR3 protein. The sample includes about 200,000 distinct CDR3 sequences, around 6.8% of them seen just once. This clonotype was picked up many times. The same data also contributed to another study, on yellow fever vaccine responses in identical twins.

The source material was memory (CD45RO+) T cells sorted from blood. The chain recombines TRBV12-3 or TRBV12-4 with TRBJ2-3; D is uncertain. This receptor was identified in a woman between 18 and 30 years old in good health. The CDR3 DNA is TGTGCCAGCACGGACAGCACAGATACGCAGTATTTT. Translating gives CASTDSTDTQYF.